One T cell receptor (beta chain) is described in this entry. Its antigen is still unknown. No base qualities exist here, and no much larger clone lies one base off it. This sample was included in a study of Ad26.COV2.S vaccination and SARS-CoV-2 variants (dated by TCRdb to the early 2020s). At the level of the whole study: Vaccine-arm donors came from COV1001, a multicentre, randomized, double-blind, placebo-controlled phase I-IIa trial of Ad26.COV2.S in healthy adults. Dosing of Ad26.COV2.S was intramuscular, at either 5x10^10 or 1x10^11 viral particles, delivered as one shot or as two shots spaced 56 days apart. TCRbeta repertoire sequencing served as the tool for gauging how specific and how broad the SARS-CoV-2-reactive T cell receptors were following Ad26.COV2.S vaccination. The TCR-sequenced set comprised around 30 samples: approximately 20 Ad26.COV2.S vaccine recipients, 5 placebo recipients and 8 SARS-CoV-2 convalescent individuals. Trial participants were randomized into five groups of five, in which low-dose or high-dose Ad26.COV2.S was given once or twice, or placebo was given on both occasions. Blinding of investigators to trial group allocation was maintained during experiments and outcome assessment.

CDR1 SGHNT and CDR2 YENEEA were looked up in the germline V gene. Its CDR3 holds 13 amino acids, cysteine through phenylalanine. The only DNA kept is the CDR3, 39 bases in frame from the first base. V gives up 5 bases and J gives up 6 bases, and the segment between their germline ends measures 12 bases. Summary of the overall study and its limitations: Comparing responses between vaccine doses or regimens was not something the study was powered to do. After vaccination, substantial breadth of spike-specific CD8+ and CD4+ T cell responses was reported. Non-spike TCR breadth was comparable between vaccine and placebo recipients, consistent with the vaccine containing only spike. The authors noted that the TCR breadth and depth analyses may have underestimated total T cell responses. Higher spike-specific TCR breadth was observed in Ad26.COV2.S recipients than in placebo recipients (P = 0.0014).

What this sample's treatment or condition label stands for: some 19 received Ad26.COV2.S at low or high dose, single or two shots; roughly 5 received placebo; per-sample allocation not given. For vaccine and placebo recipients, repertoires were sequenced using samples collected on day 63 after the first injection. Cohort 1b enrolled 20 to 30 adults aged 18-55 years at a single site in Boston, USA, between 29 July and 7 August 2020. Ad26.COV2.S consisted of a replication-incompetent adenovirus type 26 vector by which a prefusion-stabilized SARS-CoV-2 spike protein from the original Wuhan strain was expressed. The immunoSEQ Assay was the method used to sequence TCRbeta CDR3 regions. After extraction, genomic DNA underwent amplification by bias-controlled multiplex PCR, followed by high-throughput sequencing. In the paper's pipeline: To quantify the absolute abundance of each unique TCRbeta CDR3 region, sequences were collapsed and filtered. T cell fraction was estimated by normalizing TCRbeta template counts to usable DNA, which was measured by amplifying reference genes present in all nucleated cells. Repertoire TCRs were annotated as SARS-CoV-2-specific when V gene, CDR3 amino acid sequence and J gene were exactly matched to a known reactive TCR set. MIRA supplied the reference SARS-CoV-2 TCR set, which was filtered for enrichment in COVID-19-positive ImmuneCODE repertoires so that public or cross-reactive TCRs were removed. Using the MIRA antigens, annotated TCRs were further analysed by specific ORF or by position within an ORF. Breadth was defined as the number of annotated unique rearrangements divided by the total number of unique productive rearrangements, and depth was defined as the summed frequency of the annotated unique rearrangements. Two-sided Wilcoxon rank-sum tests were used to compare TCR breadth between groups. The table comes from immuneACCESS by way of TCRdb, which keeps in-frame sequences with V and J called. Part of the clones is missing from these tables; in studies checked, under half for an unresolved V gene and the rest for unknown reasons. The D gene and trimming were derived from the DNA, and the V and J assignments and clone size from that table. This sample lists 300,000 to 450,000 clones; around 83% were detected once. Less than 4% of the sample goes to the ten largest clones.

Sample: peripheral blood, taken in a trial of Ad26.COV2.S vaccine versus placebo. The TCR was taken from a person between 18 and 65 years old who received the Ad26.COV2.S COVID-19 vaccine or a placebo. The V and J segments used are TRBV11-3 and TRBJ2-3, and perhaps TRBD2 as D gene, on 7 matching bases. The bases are TGTGCCAGCAGCCGGGGGGCCACTGATACGCAGTATTTT. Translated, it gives CASSRGATDTQYF.